This T cell receptor (beta chain) comes out of a study of Graves' ophthalmopathy and Graves' hyperthyroidism. Study as a whole: No treatment had been given when peripheral blood was collected at initial diagnosis.

This clonotype was seen repeatedly, ten times or more. RNA served as the template for amplifying TCR beta CDR3 regions. First-round RT-PCR employed HTBI primers, with a second-round multiplex PCR after it. TCRdb analysed the multiplex PCR reads with MiXCR anew, one entry per CDR3 protein. This table has over 650,000 distinct CDR3 sequences, about 38% appearing once. Patients with other autoimmune diseases, uncontrolled infections, pregnancy or lactation were excluded. The PBMC fraction was derived from 10 ml of fresh peripheral blood. The clonotype comes from an adult man with Graves' ophthalmopathy. Sequenced: peripheral blood.

CDR3 in amino acids: CASGTGTNSPLHF. In DNA, the CDR3 is TGTGCCAGCGGGACAGGGACAAATTCACCCCTCCACTTT. The V call is TRBV25-1, the J call TRBJ1-6; 9 nucleotides agree with TRBD1. Losses at the gene ends were 8 bases for V and 7 bases for J; bases not matched to a gene: 3. CDR1 MGHDK and CDR2 SYGVNS come from the germline V gene. The CDR3 has 13 amino acids. Drawing the rest from reference TRBV25-1 and TRBJ1-6, the complete variable domain is EADIYQTPRYLVIGTGKKITLECSQTMGHDKMYWYQQDPGMELHLIHYSYGVNSTEKGDLSSESTVSRIRTEHFPLTLESARPSHTSQYLCASGTGTNSPLHFGNGTRLTVT.